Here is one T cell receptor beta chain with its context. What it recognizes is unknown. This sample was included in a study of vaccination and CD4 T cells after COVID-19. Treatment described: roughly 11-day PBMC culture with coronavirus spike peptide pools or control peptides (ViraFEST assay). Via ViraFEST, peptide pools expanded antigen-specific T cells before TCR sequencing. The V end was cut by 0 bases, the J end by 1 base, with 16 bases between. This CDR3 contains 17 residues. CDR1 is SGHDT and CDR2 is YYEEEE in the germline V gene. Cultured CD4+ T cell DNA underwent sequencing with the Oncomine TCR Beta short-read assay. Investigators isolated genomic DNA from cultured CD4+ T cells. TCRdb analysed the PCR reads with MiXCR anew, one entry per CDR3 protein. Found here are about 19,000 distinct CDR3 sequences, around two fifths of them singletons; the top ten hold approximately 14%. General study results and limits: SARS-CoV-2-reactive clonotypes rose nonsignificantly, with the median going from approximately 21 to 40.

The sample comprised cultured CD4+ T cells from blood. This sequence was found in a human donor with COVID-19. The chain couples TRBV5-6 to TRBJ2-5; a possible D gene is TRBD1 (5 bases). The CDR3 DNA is TGTGCCAGCAGCTTGGGGGTGGATCAGGGCGCCCAAGAGACCCAGTACTTC. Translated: CASSLGVDQGAQETQYF.